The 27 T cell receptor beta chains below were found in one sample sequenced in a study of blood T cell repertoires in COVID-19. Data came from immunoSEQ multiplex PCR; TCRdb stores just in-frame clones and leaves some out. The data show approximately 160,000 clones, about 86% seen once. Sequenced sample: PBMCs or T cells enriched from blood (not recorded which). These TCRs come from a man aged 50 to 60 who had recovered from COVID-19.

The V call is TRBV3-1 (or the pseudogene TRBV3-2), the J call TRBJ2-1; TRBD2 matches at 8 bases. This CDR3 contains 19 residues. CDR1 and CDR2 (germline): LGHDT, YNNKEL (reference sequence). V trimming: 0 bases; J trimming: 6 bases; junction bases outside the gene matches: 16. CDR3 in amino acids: CASSQDRGFPGGRSNEQFF. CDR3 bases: TGTGCCAGCAGCCAAGATCGAGGGTTTCCGGGGGGGCGGAGCAATGAGCAGTTCTTC.

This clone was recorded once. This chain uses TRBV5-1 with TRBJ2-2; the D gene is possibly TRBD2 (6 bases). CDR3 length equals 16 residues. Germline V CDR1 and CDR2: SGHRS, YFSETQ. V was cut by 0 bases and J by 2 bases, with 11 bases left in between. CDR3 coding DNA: TGCGCCAGCAGCTTGGGTAGCGGAGTAAACACCGGGGAGCTGTTTTTT. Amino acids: CASSLGSGVNTGELFF.

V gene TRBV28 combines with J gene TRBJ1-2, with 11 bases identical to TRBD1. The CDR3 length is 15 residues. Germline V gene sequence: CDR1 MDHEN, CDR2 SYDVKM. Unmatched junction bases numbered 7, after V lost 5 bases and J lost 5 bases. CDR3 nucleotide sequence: TGTGCCAGCAGTACCGGGGGGACAGGGGGATATGGCTACACCTTC. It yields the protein CASSTGGTGGYGYTF.

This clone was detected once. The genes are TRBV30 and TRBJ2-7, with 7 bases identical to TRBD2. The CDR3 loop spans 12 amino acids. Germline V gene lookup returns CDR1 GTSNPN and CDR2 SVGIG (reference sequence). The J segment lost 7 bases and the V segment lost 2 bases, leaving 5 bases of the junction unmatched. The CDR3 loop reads CAWSSQGGEQYF. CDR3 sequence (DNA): TGTGCCTGGAGTTCCCAGGGAGGGGAGCAGTACTTC.

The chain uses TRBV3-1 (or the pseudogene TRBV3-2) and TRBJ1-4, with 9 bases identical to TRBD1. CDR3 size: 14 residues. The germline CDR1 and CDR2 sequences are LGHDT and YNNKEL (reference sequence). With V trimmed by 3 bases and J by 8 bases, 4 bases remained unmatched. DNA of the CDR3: TGTGCCAGCAGCCAGGGACAGGGTCGGGAAAAACTGTTTTTT. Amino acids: CASSQGQGREKLFF.

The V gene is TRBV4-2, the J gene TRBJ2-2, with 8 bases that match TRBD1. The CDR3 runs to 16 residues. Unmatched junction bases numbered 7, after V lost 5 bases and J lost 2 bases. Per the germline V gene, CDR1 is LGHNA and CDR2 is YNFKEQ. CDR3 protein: CASSIQGARNTGELFF. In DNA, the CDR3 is TGTGCCAGCAGCATTCAGGGGGCGCGAAACACCGGGGAGCTGTTTTTT.

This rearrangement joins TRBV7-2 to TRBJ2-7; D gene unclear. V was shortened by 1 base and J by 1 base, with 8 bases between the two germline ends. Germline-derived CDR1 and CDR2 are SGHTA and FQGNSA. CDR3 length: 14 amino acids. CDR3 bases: TGTGCCAGCAGCTTAGAAGCCGCTTCCTACGAGCAGTACTTC. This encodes CASSLEAASYEQYF.

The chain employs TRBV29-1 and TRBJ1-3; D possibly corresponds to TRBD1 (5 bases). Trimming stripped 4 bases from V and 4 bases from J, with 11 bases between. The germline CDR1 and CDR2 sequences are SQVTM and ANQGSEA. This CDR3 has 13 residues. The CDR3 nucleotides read TGCAGCGTTGTTAAACGACAGGGAAACACCATATATTTT. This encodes CSVVKRQGNTIYF.

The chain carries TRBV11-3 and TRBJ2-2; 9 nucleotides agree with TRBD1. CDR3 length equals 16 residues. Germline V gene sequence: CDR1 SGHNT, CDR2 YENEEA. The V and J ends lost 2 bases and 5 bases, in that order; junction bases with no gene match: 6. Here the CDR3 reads CASSLTGTGFTGELFF. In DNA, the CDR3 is TGTGCCAGCAGCTTAACCGGGACAGGGTTTACCGGGGAGCTGTTTTTT.

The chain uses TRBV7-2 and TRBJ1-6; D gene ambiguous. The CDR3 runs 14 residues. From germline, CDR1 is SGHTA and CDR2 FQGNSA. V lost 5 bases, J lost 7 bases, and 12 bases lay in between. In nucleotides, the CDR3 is TGTGCCAGCAGCCCGGCGCGACTGAATTCACCCCTCCACTTT. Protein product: CASSPARLNSPLHF.

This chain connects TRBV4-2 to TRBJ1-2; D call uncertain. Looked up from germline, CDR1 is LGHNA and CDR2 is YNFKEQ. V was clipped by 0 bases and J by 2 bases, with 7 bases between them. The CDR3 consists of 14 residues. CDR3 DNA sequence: TGTGCCAGCAGCCAAGATGCGGGAAACTATGGCTACACCTTC. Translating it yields CASSQDAGNYGYTF.

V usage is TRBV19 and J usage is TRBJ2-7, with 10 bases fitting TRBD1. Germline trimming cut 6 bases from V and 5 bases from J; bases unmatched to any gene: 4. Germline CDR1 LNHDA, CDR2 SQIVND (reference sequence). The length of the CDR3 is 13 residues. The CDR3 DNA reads TGTGCCAGTAGCAGGGACAGGGGTGACGAGCAGTACTTC. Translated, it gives CASSRDRGDEQYF.

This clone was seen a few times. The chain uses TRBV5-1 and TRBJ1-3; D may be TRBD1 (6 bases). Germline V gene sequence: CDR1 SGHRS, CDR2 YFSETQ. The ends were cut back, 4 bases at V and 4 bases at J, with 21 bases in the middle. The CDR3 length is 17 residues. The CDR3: CASSPGQKGLLGNTIYF. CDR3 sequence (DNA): TGCGCCAGCAGCCCCGGACAGAAAGGGCTTCTAGGAAACACCATATATTTT.

The CDR3 nucleotides are TGCAGCGTTGCACGGGATAGCAATCAGCCCCAGCATTTT. Translation: CSVARDSNQPQHF. The V and J genes are TRBV29-1 and TRBJ1-5; no clear D. Germline V gives CDR1 SQVTM, CDR2 ANQGSEA. The CDR3 runs to 13 residues. Trimming took 4 bases from V and 0 from J, leaving 7 bases between them.

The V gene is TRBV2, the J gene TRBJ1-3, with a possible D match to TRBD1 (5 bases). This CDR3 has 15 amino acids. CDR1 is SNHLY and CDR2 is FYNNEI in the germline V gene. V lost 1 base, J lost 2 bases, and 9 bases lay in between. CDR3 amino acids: CASSEGQGTGNTIYF. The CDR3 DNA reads TGTGCCAGCAGTGAAGGGCAGGGTACTGGAAACACCATATATTTT.

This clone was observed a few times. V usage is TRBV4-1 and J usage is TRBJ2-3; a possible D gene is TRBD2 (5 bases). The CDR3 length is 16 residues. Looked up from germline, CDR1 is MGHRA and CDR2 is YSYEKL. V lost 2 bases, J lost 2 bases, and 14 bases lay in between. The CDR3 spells CASSQWENLNTDTQYF. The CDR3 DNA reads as TGCGCCAGCAGCCAATGGGAGAATTTGAACACAGATACGCAGTATTTT.

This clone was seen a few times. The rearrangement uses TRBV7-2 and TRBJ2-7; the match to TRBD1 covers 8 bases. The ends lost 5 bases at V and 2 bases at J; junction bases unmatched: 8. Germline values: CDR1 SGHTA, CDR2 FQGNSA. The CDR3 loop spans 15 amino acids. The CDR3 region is CASSAPTGEAYEQYF. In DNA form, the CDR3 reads TGTGCCAGCAGCGCGCCGACAGGGGAGGCCTACGAGCAGTACTTC. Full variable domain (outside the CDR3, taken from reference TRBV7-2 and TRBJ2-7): GAGVSQSPSNKVTEKGKDVELRCDPISGHTALYWYRQSLGQGLEFLIYFQGNSAPDKSGLPSDRFSAERTGGSVSTLTIQRTQQEDSAVYLCASSAPTGEAYEQYFGPGTRLTVT.

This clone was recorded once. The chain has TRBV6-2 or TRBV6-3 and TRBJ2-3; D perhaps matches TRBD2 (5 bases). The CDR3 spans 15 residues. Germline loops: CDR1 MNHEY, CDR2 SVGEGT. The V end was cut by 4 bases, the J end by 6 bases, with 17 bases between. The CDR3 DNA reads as TGTGCCAGCAGTTTCTCACTTAACCGGAGGGATACGCAGTATTTT. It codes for CASSFSLNRRDTQYF.

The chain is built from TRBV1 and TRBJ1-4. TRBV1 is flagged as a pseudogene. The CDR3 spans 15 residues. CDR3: CTSSQDPLGDEKLFF. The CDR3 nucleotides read TGCACCAGCAGCCAAGACCCCTTAGGAGATGAAAAACTGTTTTTT.

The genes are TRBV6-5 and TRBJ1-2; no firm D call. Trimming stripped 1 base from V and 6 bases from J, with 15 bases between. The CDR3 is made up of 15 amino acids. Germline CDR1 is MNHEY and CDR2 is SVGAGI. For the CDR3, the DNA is TGTGCCAGCAGTTACTTGACAAGGCCACTTGATGGCTACACCTTC. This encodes CASSYLTRPLDGYTF.

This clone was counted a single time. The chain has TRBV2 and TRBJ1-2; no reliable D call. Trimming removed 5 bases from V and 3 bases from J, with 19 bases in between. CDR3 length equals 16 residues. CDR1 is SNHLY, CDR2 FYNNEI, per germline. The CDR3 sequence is CASSPQVAGLDYGYTF. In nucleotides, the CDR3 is TGTGCCAGCAGTCCCCAAGTCGCGGGATTGGACTATGGCTACACCTTC.

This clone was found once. The CDR3 nucleotides read TGTGCCAGCAGCCTGACAGGGGTCGGCGATCAGCCCCAGCATTTT. Translating it yields CASSLTGVGDQPQHF. The V call is TRBV11-1, the J call TRBJ1-5; 8 bases are a match to TRBD1. Germline CDR1 SGHAT, CDR2 FQDESV (reference sequence). V shed 5 bases and J 5 bases; nucleotides not matched to a gene: 8. The CDR3 length is 15 residues.

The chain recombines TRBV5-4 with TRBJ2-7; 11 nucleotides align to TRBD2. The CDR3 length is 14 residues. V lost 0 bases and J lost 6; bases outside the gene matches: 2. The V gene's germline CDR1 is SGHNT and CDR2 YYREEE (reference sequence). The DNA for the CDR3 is TGTGCCAGCAGCTTGGAGGGACTAGCGGCCGAGCAGTACTTC. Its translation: CASSLEGLAAEQYF.

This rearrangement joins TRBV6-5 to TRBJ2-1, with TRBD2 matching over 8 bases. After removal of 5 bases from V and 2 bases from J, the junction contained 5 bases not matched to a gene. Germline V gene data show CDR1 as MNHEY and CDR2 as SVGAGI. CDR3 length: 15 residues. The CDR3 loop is CASSLNGGAYNEQFF. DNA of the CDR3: TGTGCCAGCAGTCTTAACGGGGGGGCCTACAATGAGCAGTTCTTC.

The CDR3 nucleotides are TGTGCCAGCTCGCAACCGGGACAGGGTCCCTCTGGAAACACCATATATTTT. Translating it yields CASSQPGQGPSGNTIYF. V gene TRBV18 combines with J gene TRBJ1-3; the match to TRBD1 covers 9 bases. Germline CDR1 reads KGHSH; CDR2 reads LQKENI. CDR3 length: 17 residues. The V and J ends lost 6 bases and 0 bases, in that order; junction bases with no gene match: 9.

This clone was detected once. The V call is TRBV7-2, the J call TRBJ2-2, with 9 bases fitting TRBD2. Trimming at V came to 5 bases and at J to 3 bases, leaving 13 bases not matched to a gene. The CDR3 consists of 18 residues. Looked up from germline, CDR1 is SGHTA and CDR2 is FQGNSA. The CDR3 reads CASSPGLGTSTHTGELFF. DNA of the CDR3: TGTGCCAGCAGCCCCGGCCTAGGGACTAGCACGCACACCGGGGAGCTGTTTTTT.

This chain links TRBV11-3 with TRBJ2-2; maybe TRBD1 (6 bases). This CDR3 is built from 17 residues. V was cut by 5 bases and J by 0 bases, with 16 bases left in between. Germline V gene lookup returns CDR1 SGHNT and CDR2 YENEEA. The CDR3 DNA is TGTGCCAGCAGCCTAAGCCATGACAGGACGAACACCGGGGAGCTGTTTTTT. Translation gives CASSLSHDRTNTGELFF.